This T cell receptor beta chain appears in the sequencing data of a study of blood T cells in healthy people across ages. Study outcomes and limitations: Observed TCR beta diversity showed a strong correlation with the percentage of naive T cells as measured by flow cytometry.

The second PCR ran roughly 7 to 11 cycles with a sample-barcoded 5' primer and J-beta primers. The template-switch adaptor, which had 12 random nucleotides, put a tag on each cDNA molecule. Every sample returned 2.5 million or more CDR3-containing paired-end reads. Each CDR3 protein is one row after TCRdb ran MiXCR on the 5' RACE reads. Among 1.5 million or so distinct CDR3 sequences listed, approximately 42% were seen once. The V gene lost 5 bases and the J gene lost 10 bases, with 15 bases spanning the gap. The CDR3 covers 13 residues. Germline CDR1 and CDR2: MNHEY and SMNVEV (reference sequence). There are a few counts of this clonotype. The antigen is unknown.

Sequencing was done on a sample of blood. The clonotype was recovered from a woman between 18 and 29 years old in good health. The rearrangement joins TRBV27 to TRBJ2-1; no firm D call. This chain's CDR3 is CASSVYRSYEQFF. DNA for the CDR3: TGTGCCAGCAGTGTATACAGATCCTACGAGCAGTTCTTC.